The present T cell receptor (beta chain) was sequenced within a study of T cells in localized non-small cell lung cancer. This CDR3 has 16 residues. The trim removed 1 base at V and 4 bases at J, leaving 6 bases unmatched. In germline, CDR1 is SEHNR, CDR2 FQNEAQ (reference sequence). This clone occurred once. Only in-frame clones appear in the TCRdb table, and some are missing; sequencing was by immunoSEQ multiplex PCR. The repertoire consists of about 59,000 clones, with 75% to 90% occurring once and the leading ten covering roughly 1.8%. The receptor was derived from a woman between 40 and 69 years old with stage I lung adenocarcinoma. The chain joins TRBV7-9 to TRBJ2-5; TRBD2 agrees at 10 bases. Specimen: peripheral blood, collected before any cancer treatment. The chain's CDR3 is CASSLVLAGAGETQYF. DNA of the CDR3: TGTGCCAGCAGCTTAGTCCTAGCGGGAGCGGGAGAGACCCAGTACTTC.